This TCR beta chain appears in the sequencing data of a study of T cell responses to AZD1222 COVID-19 vaccine (TCRdb year 2021). Background on the whole study: AZD1222 recipients whose second dose came at about 4 weeks and those whose second dose came at about 12 weeks were combined into one group, since spike-specific TCR depth and breadth did not differ between the two schedules. Enrollment into the trials was organized by age into subgroups of 18-55, 56-69 and 70-plus years, and those subgroups contained roughly 140, 27 and 60 TCR-sequenced participants, respectively. TCR sequencing was performed for 230 to 250 trial participants, of whom about 200 were given two doses of AZD1222 and roughly 25 were given two doses of MenACWY control vaccine. Summary of the overall study and its limitations: In the small 56-69-year group, the increase in depth fell short of significance, most likely because of low power. Conclusions about previously exposed vaccinees are limited, since just a handful of AZD1222 recipients were seropositive for SARS-CoV-2 at baseline. The whole spike protein was spanned by vaccine-associated CD4 TCRs, and dominant responses were seen in regions 160-218 and 743-854. Most participants were white British and females outnumbered males, and the authors suggested that clonal diversity may have been underestimated. Because no samples from the day 14 peak response were available, repertoires could be characterized only after the peak T cell response. Epitopes outside the regions mutated in the B.1.351 and B.1.1.7 variants were reportedly recognized by nearly half of the unique spike-specific TCRs. After two AZD1222 doses, spike-specific TCR breadth and depth were significantly higher than at day 0 and than in MenACWY recipients.

This sample's time point label indicates: baseline before first vaccination. Samples from vaccinated people were obtained from the UK trials COV001 and COV002, which included a single-blind randomized controlled phase 2/3 trial of AZD1222 (ChAdOx1 nCoV-19) in healthy adults. For TCRbeta chain sequencing, PBMC samples were collected from trial participants at day 0 and at day 28 after the second dose. Turning to this clone: The antigen it binds to is not known. There are no base qualities to consult, and no much larger clone falls within one base.

The germline V gene yields MDHEN for CDR1 and SYDVKM for CDR2. There are 14 amino acids in the CDR3, from cysteine to phenylalanine inclusive. Only CDR3 DNA remains: 42 bases, in frame from the first base. V is cut by 3 bases and J by 6 bases, and the space between the germline ends is 14 bases. The CDR3 regions of human TCRbeta chains were subjected to immunosequencing. The study's processing was this. TCRs in the repertoires were matched against a reference library of SARS-CoV-2-specific TCRs that had been generated with the MIRA antigen-specificity platform. Breadth meant the fraction of unique TCRs that were SARS-CoV-2-associated, whereas depth meant the fraction of total T cells that were SARS-CoV-2-associated. Each spike-specific TCR was assigned to its reactive spike region and to a CD4 or CD8 class using the MIRA data. Log10-transformed breadth and depth values were compared by one-way ANOVA with Sidak's multiple comparisons tests. The immuneACCESS repertoire file appears here via TCRdb, limited to in-frame rearrangements. These files lack a portion of the clones; in checked studies, under half of the deficit traces to unresolved V genes, and the cause of the others is not known. V and J calls and clone size are as listed in that table; D and trimming were resolved from the DNA. In all, the sample holds tens of thousands of clones, and approximately 90% of those were seen once. The ten largest clones add up to approximately 30% of the sample.

The sample consisted of peripheral blood, taken on day 0 of AZD1222 vaccination. This chain joins TRBV28 to TRBJ2-5, with no D gene named confidently. The TCR was taken from an adult in good health. The DNA sequence is TGTGCCAGCAGTTTTTTCTATCAGGCAAAGACCCAGTACTTC. This gives the protein CASSFFYQAKTQYF. Reference TRBV28 and TRBJ2-5 proteins supply the regions before and after the CDR3; the full variable domain is: DVKVTQSSRYLVKRTGEKVFLECVQDMDHENMFWYRQDPGLGLRLIYFSYDVKMKEKGDIPEGYSVSREKKERFSLILESASTNQTSMYLCASSFFYQAKTQYFGPGTRLLVL.